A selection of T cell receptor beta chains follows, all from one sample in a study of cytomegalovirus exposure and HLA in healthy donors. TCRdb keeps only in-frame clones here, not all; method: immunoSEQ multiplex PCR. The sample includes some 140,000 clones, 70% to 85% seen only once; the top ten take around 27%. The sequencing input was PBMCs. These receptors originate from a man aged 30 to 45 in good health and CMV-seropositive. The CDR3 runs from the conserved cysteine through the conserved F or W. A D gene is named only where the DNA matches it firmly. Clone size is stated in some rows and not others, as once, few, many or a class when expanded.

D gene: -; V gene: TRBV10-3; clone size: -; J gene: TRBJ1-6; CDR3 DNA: TGTGCCATCAGTGAAAACGTCGGACCCCTCCACTTT; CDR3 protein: CAISENVGPLHF
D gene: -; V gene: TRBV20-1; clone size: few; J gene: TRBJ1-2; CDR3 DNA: TGCAGTGTACAGTACAGCTATGGCTACACCTTC; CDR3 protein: CSVQYSYGYTF
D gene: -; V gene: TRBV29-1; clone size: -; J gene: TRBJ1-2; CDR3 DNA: TGCAGCGTTGACCCCTTTCGGGGGGAGGATGGCTACACCTTC; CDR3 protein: CSVDPFRGEDGYTF
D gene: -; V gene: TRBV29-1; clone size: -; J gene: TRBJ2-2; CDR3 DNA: TGCAGCGTGGGGCAGGTAGCGAACACCGGGGAGCTGTTTTTT; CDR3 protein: CSVGQVANTGELFF
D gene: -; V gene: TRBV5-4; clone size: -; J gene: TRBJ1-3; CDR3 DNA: TGTGCCAGCAGCTTGAAACCGGGGTCGCCTGGAAACACCATATATTTT; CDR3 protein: CASSLKPGSPGNTIYF
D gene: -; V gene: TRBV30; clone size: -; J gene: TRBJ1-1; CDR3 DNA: TGTGCCTGGACCAGGGGAGTCACTGAAGCTTTCTTT; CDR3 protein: CAWTRGVTEAFF
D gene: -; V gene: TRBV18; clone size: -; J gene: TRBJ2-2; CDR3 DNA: TGTGCCAGCTCGTCATCCGGGACGAACACCGGGGAGCTGTTTTTT; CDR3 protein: CASSSSGTNTGELFF
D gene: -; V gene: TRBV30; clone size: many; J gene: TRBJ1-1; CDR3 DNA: TGTGCCTGGGCAGGGAGGACTGAAGCTTTCTTT; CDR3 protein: CAWAGRTEAFF
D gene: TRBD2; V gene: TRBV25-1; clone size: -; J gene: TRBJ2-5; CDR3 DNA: TGTGCCAGCAGTGAAGGGACTAGCGAGGGAGAGACCCAGTACTTC; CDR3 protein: CASSEGTSEGETQYF
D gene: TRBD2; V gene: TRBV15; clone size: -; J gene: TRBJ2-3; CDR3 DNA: TGTGCCACCAGCACGGGGGGAAGCACAGATACGCAGTATTTT; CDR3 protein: CATSTGGSTDTQYF
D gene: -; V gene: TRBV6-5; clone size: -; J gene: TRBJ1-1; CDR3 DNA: TGTGCCAGCACCGGGTCTTCGAACACTGAAGCTTTCTTT; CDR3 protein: CASTGSSNTEAFF
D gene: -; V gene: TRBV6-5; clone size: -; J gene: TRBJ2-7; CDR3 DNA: TGTGCCAGCAGATACGGACTACTTTCCTACGAGCAGTACTTC; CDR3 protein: CASRYGLLSYEQYF
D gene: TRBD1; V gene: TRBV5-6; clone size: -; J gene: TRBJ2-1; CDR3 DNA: TGTGCCAGCAGCTTGGGTCCGGACAGGGGTGGCGATGAGCAGTTCTTC; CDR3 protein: CASSLGPDRGGDEQFF
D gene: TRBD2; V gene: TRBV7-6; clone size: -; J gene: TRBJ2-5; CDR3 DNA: TGTGCCAGCAGCTCCTCCACGCGGGAGGGGGAAGAGACCCAGTACTTC; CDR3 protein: CASSSSTREGEETQYF
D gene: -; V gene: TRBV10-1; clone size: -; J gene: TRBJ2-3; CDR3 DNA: TGCGCCAGCAGCCCCGGGACAGATACGCAGTATTTT; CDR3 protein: CASSPGTDTQYF
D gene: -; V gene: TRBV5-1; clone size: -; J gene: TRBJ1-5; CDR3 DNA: TGCGCCAGCAGCTTGGTGTCAGGGGATCAGCCCCAGCATTTT; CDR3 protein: CASSLVSGDQPQHF